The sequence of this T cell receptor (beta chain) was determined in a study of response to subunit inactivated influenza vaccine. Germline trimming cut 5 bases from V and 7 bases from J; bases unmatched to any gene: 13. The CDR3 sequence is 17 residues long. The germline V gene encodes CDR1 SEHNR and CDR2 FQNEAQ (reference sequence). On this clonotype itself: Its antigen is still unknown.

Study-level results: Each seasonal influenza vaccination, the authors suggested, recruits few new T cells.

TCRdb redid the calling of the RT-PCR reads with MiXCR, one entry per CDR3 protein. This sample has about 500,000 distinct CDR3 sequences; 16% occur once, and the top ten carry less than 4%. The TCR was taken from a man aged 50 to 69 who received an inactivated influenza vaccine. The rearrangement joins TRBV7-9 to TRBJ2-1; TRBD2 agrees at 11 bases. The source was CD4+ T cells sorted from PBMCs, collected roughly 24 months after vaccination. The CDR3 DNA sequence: TGTGCCAGCAGCCAGTCCGGGCTTACTAGCGGGAGAAATGAGCAGTTCTTC. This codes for CASSQSGLTSGRNEQFF.